Listed below are T cell receptor beta chains from one sample, sequenced in a study of beta chain features in type 1 diabetes. The table came from immunoSEQ multiplex PCR; TCRdb's copy has only in-frame clones and leaves some out. Of some 400,000 clones in the sample, around 16% are singletons; the top ten hold under 0.02%. Input material: naive CD4+ T cells from blood. The receptors were gathered from a woman aged 18-29 years in good health. Each CDR3 is given with its conserved first and last residue. Each record gives: CDR3 length, J gene, V gene, D gene, clone size, CDR3 protein, CDR3 DNA. The D gene is left open where the match is weak. Size is stated for part of the rows, as once, few or many counts, or as a class when the clone is expanded.

14,TRBJ2-5,TRBV6-1,.,few,CASIRTQVQETQYF,TGTGCCAGCATACGGACACAAGTCCAAGAGACCCAGTACTTC
11,TRBJ1-2,TRBV30,.,.,CARRDGIGYTF,TGTGCCCGGCGAGACGGGATCGGCTACACCTTC
16,TRBJ2-7,TRBV28,.,.,CASLPGGGHYGVEQYF,TGTGCCAGCCTGCCTGGGGGGGGCCACTATGGGGTCGAGCAGTACTTC
15,TRBJ2-1,TRBV30,TRBD1,.,CAWSVGTGSINEQFF,TGTGCCTGGAGTGTGGGGACAGGGAGTATCAATGAGCAGTTCTTC
13,TRBJ1-1,TRBV18,.,.,CASSPPGDTEAFF,TGTGCCAGCTCACCACCGGGAGACACTGAAGCTTTCTTT
11,TRBJ2-5,TRBV14,.,.,CASSQAETQYF,TGTGCCAGCAGCCAAGCGGAGACCCAGTACTTC
18,TRBJ2-5,TRBV9,TRBD2,few,CASSLRTSGRPTQETQYF,TGTGCCAGCAGCTTACGGACTAGCGGGAGGCCAACCCAAGAGACCCAGTACTTC
14,TRBJ1-4,TRBV30,.,.,CAWSAQGINEKLFF,TGTGCCTGGAGTGCGCAGGGGATAAATGAAAAACTGTTTTTT
13,TRBJ2-5,TRBV7-8,.,.,CASSLRFAETQYF,TGTGCCAGCAGCTTACGGTTCGCAGAGACCCAGTACTTC
13,TRBJ2-3,TRBV7-8,.,few,CASSGSPGDTQYF,TGTGCCAGCAGCGGGAGCCCGGGAGATACGCAGTATTTT
13,TRBJ2-1,TRBV15,TRBD1,.,CATSTRGSQLGIF,TGTGCCACCAGCACCAGGGGGTCCCAGCTGGGGATCTTC
17,TRBJ2-1,TRBV4-1,TRBD2,.,CASSSSRLAGGVNEQFF,TGCGCCAGCAGCTCGTCTCGACTAGCGGGAGGTGTGAATGAGCAGTTCTTC
13,TRBJ1-2,TRBV30,TRBD1,.,CAWSPGQGYGYTF,TGTGCCTGGAGCCCCGGACAGGGGTATGGCTACACCTTC
18,TRBJ2-6,TRBV7-9,.,.,CASSDSWGGNSGANVLTF,TGTGCCAGCAGCGACAGCTGGGGCGGAAACTCTGGGGCCAACGTCCTGACTTTC
13,TRBJ2-6,TRBV14,.,.,CASSPSGANVLTF,TGTGCCAGCAGCCCGTCCGGGGCCAACGTCCTGACTTTC
12,TRBJ1-1,TRBV19,.,.,CASSFLQGEAFF,TGTGCCAGTAGTTTCCTACAGGGTGAAGCTTTCTTT
15,TRBJ2-7,TRBV2,TRBD2,few,CASSGGRGPTYEQYF,TGTGCCAGCAGTGGGGGGAGGGGACCAACCTACGAGCAGTACTTC
11,TRBJ2-7,TRBV2,.,.,CASRSGNEQYF,TGTGCCAGCAGATCAGGGAACGAGCAGTACTTC
13,TRBJ1-2,TRBV12-5,.,.,CASGVGGGYGYTF,TGTGCTAGTGGTGTGGGAGGAGGATATGGCTACACCTTC
16,TRBJ2-1,TRBV25-1,TRBD2,.,CASSEFRLAGGNEQFF,TGTGCCAGCAGTGAATTCCGACTAGCGGGAGGGAATGAGCAGTTCTTC
13,TRBJ2-1,TRBV30,.,.,CAWSVGRSNEQFF,TGTGCCTGGAGTGTAGGCCGGAGTAATGAGCAGTTCTTC
13,TRBJ1-5,TRBV30,.,.,CAWSVQPQAPQHF,TGTGCCTGGAGTGTACAGCCTCAGGCGCCCCAGCATTTT
14,TRBJ2-5,TRBV30,TRBD2,.,CAWRTSGSSETQYF,TGTGCCTGGAGGACTAGCGGGAGTAGTGAGACCCAGTACTTC
15,TRBJ1-1,TRBV5-1,TRBD1,few,CASSLEGQGLTEAFF,TGCGCCAGCAGCTTGGAGGGACAGGGCTTAACTGAAGCTTTCTTT
14,TRBJ2-7,TRBV29-1,TRBD2,.,CSVRKGLAGGEQYF,TGCAGCGTACGTAAGGGACTAGCGGGAGGCGAGCAGTACTTC
10,TRBJ2-7,TRBV20-1,.,.,CSARVRVQYF,TGCAGTGCTAGAGTCCGAGTGCAGTACTTC
16,TRBJ1-1,TRBV4-2,TRBD1,.,CASSQEDLQGATEAFF,TGTGCCAGCAGCCAGGAGGACCTACAGGGGGCAACTGAAGCTTTCTTT
15,TRBJ1-2,TRBV7-3,.,.,CASSLTNRPSGGYTF,TGTGCCAGCAGCTTAACGAACAGGCCCTCCGGGGGCTACACCTTC
16,TRBJ2-1,TRBV4-3,TRBD2,.,CASSHLGLAGASEQFF,TGCGCCAGCAGCCATCTCGGACTAGCGGGAGCTAGTGAGCAGTTCTTC
16,TRBJ2-1,TRBV4-1,TRBD2,few,CASSRGWGGRSHEQFF,TGCGCCAGCAGCCGGGGTTGGGGCGGGAGAAGTCATGAGCAGTTCTTC
13,TRBJ1-4,TRBV18,.,.,CASSQGRGEKLFF,TGTGCCAGCTCTCAGGGGAGAGGTGAAAAACTGTTTTTT
15,TRBJ2-7,TRBV27,TRBD2,few,CASSLPSGGSYEQYF,TGTGCCAGCAGTTTACCTAGCGGGGGATCCTACGAGCAGTACTTC
16,TRBJ1-5,TRBV28,TRBD1,.,CASSFIGTGGNQPQHF,TGTGCCAGCAGTTTCATTGGGACAGGGGGAAATCAGCCCCAGCATTTT
18,TRBJ2-1,TRBV4-2,.,.,CASSQDSDERAAYNEQFF,TGTGCCAGCAGCCAAGATTCGGACGAGCGGGCCGCCTACAATGAGCAGTTCTTC
14,TRBJ2-7,TRBV19,.,few,CASSPGRPGGEQYF,TGTGCCAGTAGTCCGGGCAGACCCGGCGGGGAGCAGTACTTC
14,TRBJ2-1,TRBV15,.,.,CATRRGPTNEEQFF,TGTGCCACCCGGCGGGGGCCTACAAATGAGGAGCAGTTCTTC
15,TRBJ2-3,TRBV29-1,TRBD2,few,CSVTLAGGRTDTQYF,TGCAGCGTTACCCTAGCGGGAGGACGCACAGATACGCAGTATTTT
13,TRBJ1-1,TRBV30,.,.,CAWSVQGDTEAFF,TGTGCCTGGAGTGTACAAGGAGACACTGAAGCTTTCTTT